These 18 T cell receptor beta chains were sequenced from one sample in a study of monozygotic twins with inflammatory bowel disease. TCRdb reprocessed the 5' RACE reads and reports one entry per CDR3 protein, with no DNA. This repertoire comprises just over 300,000 distinct CDR3 sequences; its ten largest clones make up over 5.5%. Input material: blood. Every receptor here comes from a human donor with ulcerative colitis or Crohn's disease, or a healthy co-twin of an affected twin (not recorded which).

The chain recombines TRBV18 with TRBJ2-4; TCRdb outputs TRBD1, but without DNA this stays unchecked. The CDR3 totals 17 residues. Germline CDR1 and CDR2: KGHSH and LQKENI. CDR3 in amino acids: CASSPLDRGSGKNIQYF.

V gene TRBV7-2 combines with J gene TRBJ2-3; checking the TCRdb D call of TRBD1 is not possible without DNA. Germline CDR1 SGHTA, CDR2 FQGNSA. The CDR3 is 14 residues long. The CDR3 sequence: CASSLGGGSDTQYF.

The genes are TRBV12-3 or TRBV12-4 and TRBJ2-1; TCRdb indicates TRBD1, and absent DNA this call remains unverified. The CDR3 contains 12 residues. CDR3: CASSLQGYEQFF.

V gene TRBV7-9 combines with J gene TRBJ1-4; TCRdb lists TRBD1, though no DNA is available to test this call. The CDR3 contains 15 residues. Germline V gene data show CDR1 as SEHNR and CDR2 as FQNEAQ (reference sequence). CDR3 sequence: CASSLAVTENEKLFF.

The chain joins TRBV13 to TRBJ2-3; the TRBD1 assignment by TCRdb is unverifiable without DNA. The CDR3 consists of 15 residues. Germline CDR1 reads PRHDT; CDR2 reads FYEKMQ (reference sequence). This chain's CDR3 is CASSVPGRGMDTQYF.

The chain links TRBV19 to TRBJ2-7; the TCRdb D gene call, TRBD1, has no DNA to confirm it. This CDR3 region has 13 residues. The germline gives CDR1 LNHDA, CDR2 SQIVND (reference sequence). CDR3 in amino acids: CASSRAGVYEQYF. Full variable domain (remainder filled in from reference TRBV19 and TRBJ2-7): DGGITQSPKYLFRKEGQNVTLSCEQNLNHDAMYWYRQDPGQGLRLIYYSQIVNDFQKGDIAEGYSVSREKKESFPLTVTSAQKNPTAFYLCASSRAGVYEQYFGPGTRLTVT.

This chain uses TRBV27 with TRBJ2-5; TCRdb's assignment of TRBD1 cannot be checked, as there is no DNA. The CDR3 has 15 residues. From germline, CDR1 is MNHEY and CDR2 SMNVEV (reference sequence). CDR3 amino acids: CASSRTGPFQETQYF.

The chain is built from TRBV5-1 and TRBJ2-2; TCRdb outputs TRBD1, but without DNA this stays unchecked. CDR3 size: 15 residues. Germline CDR1 reads SGHRS; CDR2 reads YFSETQ. The CDR3 spells CASSYWKQGAGELFF.

The gene calls are TRBV24-1 and TRBJ2-3. This CDR3 is 11 amino acids long. The V gene's germline CDR1 is KGHDR and CDR2 SFDVKD. CDR3 amino acids: CATSGLDTQYF.

V is TRBV4-3 and J is TRBJ2-2; TCRdb outputs TRBD2, but without DNA this stays unchecked. The V gene's germline CDR1 is LGHNA and CDR2 YSLEER. This CDR3 has 16 residues. CDR3 protein: CASSQAGLSNTGELFF.

This chain connects TRBV28 to TRBJ1-5; TCRdb calls TRBD1, which cannot be checked without DNA. CDR3 length equals 15 residues. The germline V gene encodes CDR1 MDHEN and CDR2 SYDVKM. The CDR3 is CASSPPGRSGQPQHF.

The chain has TRBV20-1 and TRBJ2-3. Germline values: CDR1 DFQATT, CDR2 SNEGSKA (reference sequence). This CDR3 region has 11 residues. The CDR3 spells CSAPKSDTQYF.

This chain connects TRBV7-8 to TRBJ2-7; TCRdb's D call, TRBD1, is unchecked because there is no DNA. This CDR3 contains 15 residues. From germline, CDR1 is SGHVS and CDR2 FQNEAQ. This CDR3 reads CASSLALDRGWEQYF.

This chain joins TRBV7-2 and TRBJ2-1; the D gene TCRdb calls, TRBD1, cannot be checked with no DNA. This CDR3 is built from 16 residues. CDR1 SGHTA and CDR2 FQGNSA come from the germline V gene. CDR3 sequence: CASSLSGGAGGNEQFF.

The gene calls are TRBV7-2 and TRBJ1-2; TCRdb's D gene call, TRBD1, goes unchecked for lack of DNA. CDR1 is SGHTA and CDR2 is FQGNSA in the germline V gene. CDR3 length: 15 residues. CDR3 residues: CASSPNRVANYGYTF. The full variable domain, with the rest looked up from reference TRBV7-2 and TRBJ1-2, is GAGVSQSPSNKVTEKGKDVELRCDPISGHTALYWYRQSLGQGLEFLIYFQGNSAPDKSGLPSDRFSAERTGGSVSTLTIQRTQQEDSAVYLCASSPNRVANYGYTFGSGTRLTVV.

The chain has TRBV30 and TRBJ2-6. In germline, CDR1 is GTSNPN, CDR2 SVGIG (reference sequence). The CDR3 has 16 amino acids. Here the CDR3 reads CAWSVAGSSGANVLTF.

CDR3: CASSFTITDTQYF. V is TRBV28 and J is TRBJ2-3. Per the germline V gene, CDR1 is MDHEN and CDR2 is SYDVKM. The CDR3 is 13 amino acids.

J is TRBJ2-7 and V is TRBV28; TCRdb gives TRBD1 as the D gene, but with no DNA this cannot be confirmed. The CDR3 runs 13 residues. In germline, CDR1 is MDHEN, CDR2 SYDVKM. CDR3 loop: CASTPGQFYEQYF.